This T cell receptor beta chain comes out of a study of T-cell reconstitution after alpha-beta-depleted transplantation in children. Germline loops: CDR1 KGHSH, CDR2 LQKENI. The CDR3 runs 15 residues. Trimming pared 1 base from V and 2 bases from J, leaving 9 bases between. Preparation of the TCRbeta library involved a method that used unique molecular identifiers. TCRdb passed the PCR reads through MiXCR, listing each CDR3 protein once. Among approximately 240,000 distinct CDR3 sequences, under 9.5% were seen once, and the ten largest hold 5.5% to 8%. Sequenced material: PBMCs from the stem cell graft donor, taken from the stem cell graft. This chain links TRBV18 with TRBJ1-3, with D possibly matching TRBD1 (5 bases). The clonotype was recovered from a human donor who donated a stem cell graft to a child with acute lymphoblastic leukemia. As DNA, the CDR3 is TGTGCCAGCTCACCACAGCCAGGGCCTGGAAACACCATATATTTT. Its translation is CASSPQPGPGNTIYF.